Shown below are 32 T cell receptor beta chains from a single sample sequenced in a study of T cell responses to AZD1222 COVID-19 vaccine. This table comes from immunoSEQ multiplex PCR, and its TCRdb copy is limited to in-frame clones, with some not included. The sample lists approximately 84,000 clones, 85% to 90% seen once, with roughly 2.7% in the top ten. Sample: peripheral blood, taken 28 days after the second AZD1222 dose. The receptor set was obtained from an adult who received the AZD1222 COVID-19 vaccine.

The CDR3 here is CASSQEEAGGAGNSPLHF. The CDR3 DNA follows: TGCGCCAGCAGCCAAGAGGAAGCAGGGGGCGCTGGGAATTCACCCCTCCACTTT. The chain links TRBV4-1 to TRBJ1-6; the match to TRBD1 covers 8 bases. Trimming removed 0 bases from V and 7 bases from J; junction bases left unmatched: 11. Germline loops: CDR1 MGHRA, CDR2 YSYEKL. The CDR3 has 18 residues.

The chain uses TRBV11-2 and TRBJ2-1, with D possibly called TRBD1 or TRBD2 (5 bases each). Germline V gene lookup returns CDR1 SGHAT and CDR2 FQNNGV. The CDR3 length is 16 residues. The V and J ends lost 6 bases and 9 bases respectively, with 24 bases between them. CDR3 region: CASRPGRGATLSEQFF. The CDR3 DNA sequence: TGTGCCAGCAGACCAGGCCGGGGCGCTACCCTAAGTGAGCAGTTCTTC.

The rearrangement joins TRBV3-1 (or the pseudogene TRBV3-2) to TRBJ1-1; no clear D gene. The V gene's germline CDR1 is LGHDT and CDR2 YNNKEL (reference sequence). The CDR3 totals 14 residues. The ends were cut back, 2 bases at V and 6 bases at J, with 13 bases in the middle. The CDR3 DNA is TGTGCCAGCAGCCAATCCCCCGGCGTCTCTGAAGCTTTCTTT. As protein: CASSQSPGVSEAFF.

The gene calls are TRBV7-6 and TRBJ2-7, with D possibly TRBD1 on 5 matching bases. The germline gives CDR1 SGHVS, CDR2 FNYEAQ. The CDR3 spans 15 residues. V gave up 6 bases and J gave up 1 base, with 16 bases separating them. The CDR3 coding sequence is TGTGCCAGCAGTTCCCACCAGGGAAAATCCTACGAGCAGTACTTC. Its translation: CASSSHQGKSYEQYF.

This chain joins TRBV6-5 and TRBJ1-1, with 9 bases identical to TRBD1. V lost 4 bases to trimming and J lost 5 bases; unmatched junction nucleotides: 2. CDR3 length: 13 amino acids. The germline V gene has CDR1 MNHEY and CDR2 SVGAGI. The CDR3 spells CASSSGQGTEAFF. The CDR3 DNA reads as TGTGCCAGCAGTTCCGGACAGGGGACTGAAGCTTTCTTT.

The rearrangement joins TRBV7-6 to TRBJ1-1; weak D call: TRBD1 (6 bases). This CDR3 is built from 16 residues. V gave up 3 bases and J gave up 1 base, with 15 bases separating them. CDR1 is SGHVS and CDR2 is FNYEAQ in the germline V gene. The CDR3: CASSFHLRGRNTEAFF. CDR3 nucleotides: TGTGCCAGCAGCTTCCACCTGAGGGGGAGGAACACTGAAGCTTTCTTT. The complete variable domain, with remaining parts taken from reference TRBV7-6 and TRBJ1-1, reads GAGVSQSPRYKVTKRGQDVALRCDPISGHVSLYWYRQALGQGPEFLTYFNYEAQQDKSGLPNDRFSAERPEGSISTLTIQRTEQRDSAMYRCASSFHLRGRNTEAFFGQGTRLTVV.

The chain carries TRBV6-5 and TRBJ1-4; no reliable D call. Deletions cut 2 bases from V and 0 bases from J, with 10 bases between. The CDR3 spans 16 residues. Germline V gene data show CDR1 as MNHEY and CDR2 as SVGAGI. For the CDR3, the DNA is TGTGCCAGCAGTTACGGCAGGACCTCAACTAATGAAAAACTGTTTTTT. The encoded protein is CASSYGRTSTNEKLFF.

As DNA, the CDR3 is TGTGCCAGCAGCACTAGGCAGGGTGCCTATGGCTACACCTTC. Its protein is CASSTRQGAYGYTF. This rearrangement joins TRBV5-5 to TRBJ1-2, with D possibly TRBD1 on 5 matching bases. This CDR3 has 14 residues. CDR1 and CDR2 (germline): SGHKS, YYEKEE (reference sequence). Trimming stripped 4 bases from V and 4 bases from J, with 14 bases between.

The V call is TRBV5-1, the J call TRBJ1-1; D remains ambiguous. V lost 4 bases to trimming and J lost 1 base, with 8 bases between them. Germline-derived CDR1 and CDR2 are SGHRS and YFSETQ. The CDR3 is 13 amino acids. CDR3 sequence reads: CASSRGPNTEAFF. Here the CDR3 DNA reads TGCGCCAGCAGCCGTGGGCCGAACACTGAAGCTTTCTTT.

The chain couples TRBV10-3 to TRBJ1-1; maybe TRBD1 (6 bases). CDR1 and CDR2 from the germline V gene are ENHRY and SYGVKD. CDR3 size: 13 residues. Trimming took off 10 bases at V and 0 bases at J, with 12 bases between the two ends. The CDR3 loop reads CATRGSMNTEAFF. CDR3 bases: TGTGCCACAAGGGGGTCTATGAACACTGAAGCTTTCTTT.

V is TRBV5-5 and J is TRBJ2-1; D is possibly TRBD2 (5 bases). Deletions cut 0 bases from V and 2 bases from J, with 12 bases between. This CDR3 is built from 16 residues. The germline CDR1 and CDR2 sequences are SGHKS and YYEKEE (reference sequence). The CDR3 sequence is CASSLVELDPYNEQFF. The CDR3 coding sequence is TGTGCCAGCAGCTTGGTAGAACTAGACCCCTACAATGAGCAGTTCTTC.

This sequence joins TRBV6-5 and TRBJ2-7, with 9 positions matching TRBD1. The CDR3 loop spans 15 amino acids. V was clipped by 6 bases and J by 5 bases; unmatched bases: 11. Germline V gives CDR1 MNHEY, CDR2 SVGAGI. The chain's CDR3 is CASSQTTGGSDEQYF. In DNA form, the CDR3 reads TGTGCCAGCAGCCAGACCACAGGGGGCAGCGACGAGCAGTACTTC.

The genes are TRBV11-2 and TRBJ2-5, with 7 nucleotides matching TRBD2. CDR1 and CDR2 (germline): SGHAT, FQNNGV. The length of the CDR3 is 12 residues. The V segment lost 4 bases and the J segment 4 bases; nucleotides outside the gene matches: 0. CDR3 nucleotide sequence: TGTGCCAGCAGCTCTAGCGGAGAGACCCAGTACTTC. Its protein product is CASSSSGETQYF.

The rearrangement uses TRBV5-1 and TRBJ2-5, with 12 bases identical to TRBD2. The CDR3 has 15 amino acids. Germline CDR1 is SGHRS and CDR2 is YFSETQ. Trimming took 5 bases from V and 0 from J; bases not matched to a gene: 2. CDR3 DNA: TGCGCCAGCAGTCCTAGCGGGAGGGACCAAGAGACCCAGTACTTC. It translates to CASSPSGRDQETQYF.

The gene calls are TRBV12-3 or TRBV12-4 and TRBJ2-7, with D possibly TRBD1 on 6 matching bases. CDR3 length: 12 residues. V lost 5 bases and J lost 3, with 8 bases in between. In DNA form, the CDR3 reads TGTGCCAGCAGTGGGGGCATCTACGAGCAGTACTTC. Its protein product is CASSGGIYEQYF.

The CDR3 loop is CASQALAAGEQYF. In DNA, the CDR3 is TGTGCCAGTCAAGCACTAGCCGCAGGGGAGCAGTACTTC. The rearrangement links TRBV25-1 to TRBJ2-7; possibly TRBD2 for D (6 bases). Per the germline V gene, CDR1 is MGHDK and CDR2 is SYGVNS. CDR3 size: 13 residues. V gave up 9 bases and J gave up 7 bases, with 19 bases separating them.

This chain links TRBV5-1 with TRBJ2-1; 7 nucleotides align to TRBD1. CDR1 is SGHRS and CDR2 is YFSETQ in the germline V gene. The CDR3 length is 15 residues. Trimming removed 1 base from V and 10 bases from J; junction bases left unmatched: 11. This CDR3 reads CASSLWTGGFKEQFF. The DNA of the CDR3 is TGCGCCAGCAGCTTGTGGACAGGTGGCTTCAAAGAGCAGTTCTTC.

The chain carries TRBV7-6 and TRBJ2-1; perhaps TRBD2 as D (6 bases). V lost 5 bases, J lost 0 bases, and 14 bases lay in between. The CDR3 sequence is 16 residues long. CDR1 and CDR2 (germline): SGHVS, FNYEAQ. The CDR3: CASSTSLRSSYNEQFF. The CDR3 bases are TGTGCCAGCAGCACTAGCCTCCGTAGCTCCTACAATGAGCAGTTCTTC.

The genes are TRBV15 and TRBJ2-2; 10 nucleotides align to TRBD2. CDR3 length: 15 residues. The J segment lost 7 bases and the V segment lost 6 bases, leaving 8 bases of the junction unmatched. Germline V gene data show CDR1 as LNHNV and CDR2 as YYDKDF (reference sequence). CDR3 in DNA: TGTGCCACCAGGAAGGTAGCGGGAGGAGTCGGGGAGCTGTTTTTT. Protein: CATRKVAGGVGELFF.

The chain joins TRBV27 to TRBJ2-2; 8 positions match TRBD1. Trimming took 4 bases from V and 6 from J; bases not matched to a gene: 7. From germline, CDR1 is MNHEY and CDR2 SMNVEV (reference sequence). The CDR3 covers 15 residues. The CDR3 DNA sequence: TGTGCCAGCAGTTATCAGGGGGCGCTGGCCGGGGAGCTGTTTTTT. It encodes CASSYQGALAGELFF.

This chain joins TRBV4-2 and TRBJ1-1; the D gene is possibly TRBD1 (5 bases). Trimming cost V 4 bases and J 1 base, with 25 bases left between them. Germline lookup yields CDR1 LGHNA and CDR2 YNFKEQ. The CDR3 has 19 amino acids. The CDR3 protein is CASSLNSGTESIPNTEAFF. The CDR3 DNA follows: TGTGCCAGCAGCCTCAATTCCGGGACCGAGTCTATTCCGAACACTGAAGCTTTCTTT.

This clone was seen repeatedly, ten times or more. J is TRBJ2-2 and V is TRBV30, with TRBD2 matching 11 bases. Germline V gene data show CDR1 as GTSNPN and CDR2 as SVGIG (reference sequence). V was pared by 0 bases and J by 3 bases, with 0 bases of the junction left unmatched. This CDR3 is 15 amino acids long. This chain's CDR3 is CAWSVLAGDTGELFF. In nucleotides, the CDR3 is TGTGCCTGGAGTGTACTAGCGGGAGACACCGGGGAGCTGTTTTTT.

The chain carries TRBV4-2 and TRBJ2-5; 10 nucleotides align to TRBD2. The germline V gene has CDR1 LGHNA and CDR2 YNFKEQ. This CDR3 region has 18 residues. The V segment lost 0 bases and the J segment 4 bases; nucleotides outside the gene matches: 11. DNA of the CDR3: TGTGCCAGCAGCCAAGAGGGGAATAGCGGGGGGAAACGAGAGACCCAGTACTTC. The encoded protein is CASSQEGNSGGKRETQYF.

CDR3 in DNA: TGTGCCAGCACGCGGGAGGCCACCAGTCAGTACTTC. As protein: CASTREATSQYF. The chain carries TRBV12-3 or TRBV12-4 and TRBJ2-7; 8 positions match TRBD2. This CDR3 spans 12 amino acids. The trim removed 7 bases at V and 10 bases at J, leaving 9 bases unmatched.

V is TRBV19 and J is TRBJ1-4; the D is unclear. The CDR3 contains 15 residues. The V gene lost 1 base and the J gene lost 5 bases, with 11 bases spanning the gap. Per the germline V gene, CDR1 is LNHDA and CDR2 is SQIVND (reference sequence). CDR3 sequence reads: CASSIGARPNEKLFF. CDR3 coding DNA: TGTGCCAGTAGTATAGGTGCCAGGCCAAATGAAAAACTGTTTTTT. The full variable domain, its missing parts supplied by reference TRBV19 and TRBJ1-4, is DGGITQSPKYLFRKEGQNVTLSCEQNLNHDAMYWYRQDPGQGLRLIYYSQIVNDFQKGDIAEGYSVSREKKESFPLTVTSAQKNPTAFYLCASSIGARPNEKLFFGSGTQLSVL.

The rearrangement joins TRBV19 to TRBJ2-7; the match to TRBD1 covers 11 bases. The CDR3 is 15 amino acids. Losses at the gene ends were 5 bases for V and 2 bases for J; bases not matched to a gene: 5. The germline V gene has CDR1 LNHDA and CDR2 SQIVND (reference sequence). The CDR3 nucleotides read TGTGCCAGTAGTTCCCGGGACAGGGGGGCCTACGAGCAGTACTTC. Protein sequence: CASSSRDRGAYEQYF.

The rearrangement uses TRBV5-6 and TRBJ2-3, with D perhaps matching TRBD2 (6 bases). The CDR3 is 14 residues long. Trimming left V 6 bases short and J 2 bases short, with 13 bases between. Germline V gene lookup returns CDR1 SGHDT and CDR2 YYEEEE. CDR3 sequence reads: CASNVPGLTDTQYF. The DNA of the CDR3 is TGTGCCAGCAACGTTCCGGGACTCACAGATACGCAGTATTTT.

The V and J genes are TRBV6-1 and TRBJ2-7; 8 nucleotides align to TRBD1. Trimming at V came to 6 bases and at J to 4 bases, leaving 2 bases not matched to a gene. The CDR3 has 12 amino acids. Germline loops: CDR1 MNHNS, CDR2 SASEGT. This CDR3 reads CASRGQEYEQYF. The DNA for the CDR3 is TGTGCCAGCAGGGGACAGGAGTACGAGCAGTACTTC.

This clone showed up just once. The chain links TRBV29-1 to TRBJ1-5; weak D call: TRBD1 (5 bases). Germline CDR1 SQVTM, CDR2 ANQGSEA. V was cut by 6 bases and J by 5 bases, with 11 bases left in between. The CDR3 is made up of 12 amino acids. The CDR3 protein is CSVGDLDQPQHF. As DNA, the CDR3 is TGCAGCGTGGGGGATTTGGATCAGCCCCAGCATTTT.

The V and J genes are TRBV19 and TRBJ2-1, with 7 bases aligning to TRBD2. Germline V gene data show CDR1 as LNHDA and CDR2 as SQIVND (reference sequence). V was clipped by 3 bases and J by 7 bases; unmatched bases: 12. This CDR3 is built from 16 residues. The CDR3 reads CASSIMGGGPPNEQFF. The CDR3, as DNA: TGTGCCAGTAGTATCATGGGGGGAGGGCCTCCGAATGAGCAGTTCTTC. The full variable domain, in which reference TRBV19 and TRBJ2-1 provide the parts outside the CDR3, is DGGITQSPKYLFRKEGQNVTLSCEQNLNHDAMYWYRQDPGQGLRLIYYSQIVNDFQKGDIAEGYSVSREKKESFPLTVTSAQKNPTAFYLCASSIMGGGPPNEQFFGPGTRLTVL.

This chain connects TRBV3-1 (or the pseudogene TRBV3-2) to TRBJ2-5; TRBD2 agrees at 12 bases. This CDR3 spans 16 amino acids. Losses at the gene ends were 2 bases for V and 3 bases for J; bases not matched to a gene: 4. Germline V CDR1 and CDR2: LGHDT, YNNKEL (reference sequence). CDR3 protein: CASSQLAGGIKETQYF. As DNA, the CDR3 is TGTGCCAGCAGCCAACTAGCGGGGGGGATAAAAGAGACCCAGTACTTC.

This clone came up once. The chain couples TRBV9 to TRBJ1-2; no clear D gene. V was cut by 0 bases and J by 4 bases, with 19 bases left in between. There are 17 residues in the CDR3. From germline, CDR1 is SGDLS and CDR2 YYNGEE. The CDR3 region is CASSVELFPRVGYGYTF. DNA of the CDR3: TGTGCCAGCAGCGTAGAGTTGTTCCCGAGGGTCGGCTATGGCTACACCTTC.